This T cell receptor beta chain comes out of a study of blood T cell repertoires in COVID-19. Data came from immunoSEQ multiplex PCR; TCRdb stores just in-frame clones and leaves some out. The data contain more than 300,000 clones, around four fifths of them singletons. Cohort assignment relied on participant-reported clinical history. Sequenced material: PBMCs or T cells enriched from blood (not recorded which). The sequence came from a woman in her forties or fifties who had recovered from COVID-19.

CDR3 amino acids: CASSLDRINYGYTF. The CDR3 bases are TGTGCCAGCAGCTTAGACAGGATCAACTATGGCTACACCTTC. The chain carries TRBV11-2 and TRBJ1-2; D is unresolved. The germline V gene encodes CDR1 SGHAT and CDR2 FQNNGV. V was clipped by 0 bases and J by 2 bases, with 7 bases between them. The CDR3 has 14 residues.